This T cell receptor beta chain was obtained from a study of CD8+ T cells in alopecia areata. Following extraction, RNA underwent reverse transcription to cDNA, which served as the sequencing template. Clones were sequenced by immunoSEQ multiplex PCR, and TCRdb holds only the in-frame ones, with some missing. The data hold approximately 200,000 clones, with 45% to 75% observed a single time. Stated treatment: oral pan-JAK inhibitor, 5-10 mg twice daily. V lost 2 bases and J lost 3; bases outside the gene matches: 6. This CDR3 is 16 amino acids long. Germline V gene sequence: CDR1 MGHRA, CDR2 YSYEKL. The receptor was derived from a human donor with alopecia areata. The chain employs TRBV4-1 and TRBJ1-2; 10 nucleotides match TRBD1. This specimen was CD4+ T cells sorted from blood, taken at week 4, from a patient treated with tofacitinib. The DNA of the CDR3 is TGCGCCAGCAGCCAAACGGGACAGGGGAATTACTATGGCTACACCTTC. Its protein is CASSQTGQGNYYGYTF.